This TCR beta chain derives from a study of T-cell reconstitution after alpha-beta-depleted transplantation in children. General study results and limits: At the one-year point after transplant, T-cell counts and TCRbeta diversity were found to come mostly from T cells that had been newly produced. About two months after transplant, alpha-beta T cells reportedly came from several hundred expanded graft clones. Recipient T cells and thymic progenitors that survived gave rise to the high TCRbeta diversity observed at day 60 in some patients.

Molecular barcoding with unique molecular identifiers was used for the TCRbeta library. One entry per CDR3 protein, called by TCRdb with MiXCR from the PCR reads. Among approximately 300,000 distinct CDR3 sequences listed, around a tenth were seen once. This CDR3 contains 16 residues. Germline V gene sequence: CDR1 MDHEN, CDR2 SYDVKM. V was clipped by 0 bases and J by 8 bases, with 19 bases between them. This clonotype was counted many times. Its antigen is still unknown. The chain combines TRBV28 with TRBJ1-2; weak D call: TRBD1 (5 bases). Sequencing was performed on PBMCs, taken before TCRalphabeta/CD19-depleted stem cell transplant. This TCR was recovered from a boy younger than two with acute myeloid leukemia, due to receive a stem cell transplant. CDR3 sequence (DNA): TGTGCCAGCAGTTTATGGGGCTCCGGGGCCCCTCCCGGCTACACCTTC. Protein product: CASSLWGSGAPPGYTF.